One and the same sample provided the 19 T cell receptor beta chains below, sequenced in a study of vaccination and CD4 T cells after COVID-19. The sample's time point: late sampling 161 to 241 days after vaccination in a few convalescent patients. Treatment specified: roughly 10-day PBMC culture with coronavirus spike peptide pools or control peptides (ViraFEST assay). Their antigen targets remain unknown. Oncomine TCR Beta short-read sequencing was applied to DNA from cultured CD4+ T cells. In TCRdb, the PCR reads were re-called with MiXCR into one record per CDR3 protein. The sample yields 20,000 to 25,000 distinct CDR3 sequences, 46% seen once. The specimen was CD4+ T cells from blood, cultured in vitro, collected about 7 months after SARS-CoV-2 vaccination. These receptors came from a human donor who had recovered from COVID-19.

Here the CDR3 DNA reads TGTGCCAGCAGCCAGAACCAGGATACGCAGTATTTT. It yields the protein CASSQNQDTQYF. The rearrangement joins TRBV6-1 to TRBJ2-3; D gene uncertain. There are 12 residues in the CDR3. The germline V and J ends were trimmed by 6 bases and 6 bases, with 10 bases remaining between them. The germline CDR1 and CDR2 sequences are MNHNS and SASEGT.

The chain is built from TRBV6-1 and TRBJ2-7, with 7 positions matching TRBD1. From germline, CDR1 is MNHNS and CDR2 SASEGT. There are 13 residues in the CDR3. The V gene end was trimmed by 6 bases and the J gene end by 3 bases; junction bases not matched to a gene: 5. The CDR3 bases are TGTGCCAGCAGCAGGGACAGACTCTACGAGCAGTACTTC. The encoded protein is CASSRDRLYEQYF.

J is TRBJ2-3 and V is TRBV4-2; D perhaps matches TRBD2 (5 bases). The CDR3 runs 12 residues. CDR1 is LGHNA and CDR2 is YNFKEQ in the germline V gene. V lost 0 bases to trimming and J lost 8 bases, with 6 bases between them. CDR3 sequence reads: CASSQEAVTQYF. In nucleotides, the CDR3 is TGTGCCAGCAGCCAAGAAGCGGTTACGCAGTATTTT.

This clonotype was counted only a few times. The chain uses TRBV10-3 and TRBJ1-2, with no clear D. The germline gives CDR1 ENHRY, CDR2 SYGVKD. V lost 0 bases, J lost 8 bases, and 22 bases lay in between. The CDR3 runs to 17 residues. In DNA, the CDR3 is TGTGCCATCAGTGAGTCGGCTGGCCAGGTCTACCGAAGAGGCTACACCTTC. Protein sequence: CAISESAGQVYRRGYTF.

This clonotype occurred a few times. This chain joins TRBV6-1 and TRBJ1-6, with 7 nucleotides matching TRBD1. Germline CDR1 reads MNHNS; CDR2 reads SASEGT. The CDR3 length is 16 residues. The trim removed 8 bases at V and 8 bases at J, leaving 15 bases unmatched. The CDR3 DNA follows: TGTGCCAGCGCTCGCAGTTCGGTACAGGGGTATTCACCCCTCCACTTT. It yields the protein CASARSSVQGYSPLHF.

This clonotype was seen only a few times. The chain employs TRBV20-1 and TRBJ1-2; weak D call: TRBD1 (5 bases). V lost 3 bases and J 2 bases, leaving 13 bases between the germline ends. The CDR3 sequence is 14 residues long. Germline V gene data show CDR1 as DFQATT and CDR2 as SNEGSKA (reference sequence). CDR3 coding DNA: TGCAGTGCTAGCCTTAAGACAGTCAACTATGGCTACACCTTC. Translating gives CSASLKTVNYGYTF.

This clonotype was observed a few times. The chain joins TRBV20-1 to TRBJ2-3; no clear D gene. Trimming took off 3 bases at V and 4 bases at J, with 11 bases between the two ends. CDR1 is DFQATT and CDR2 is SNEGSKA in the germline V gene (reference sequence). There are 13 residues in the CDR3. The CDR3: CSASPAWADTQYF. The CDR3 region has the DNA TGCAGTGCTAGCCCCGCCTGGGCAGATACGCAGTATTTT.

This clonotype was observed a few times. The chain carries TRBV7-9 and TRBJ1-5; 9 positions agree with TRBD1. The germline gives CDR1 SEHNR, CDR2 FQNEAQ (reference sequence). Trimming cost V 4 bases and J 6 bases; bases outside gene matches: 7. The CDR3 has 15 residues. CDR3 nucleotides: TGTGCCAGCAGCTCCCCGGGACAGGGTATTCAGCCCCAGCATTTT. This sequence encodes CASSSPGQGIQPQHF.

This clonotype was counted only a few times. The V and J genes are TRBV6-1 and TRBJ2-1, with a tentative D call TRBD1 (6 bases). The CDR3 is made up of 13 amino acids. V lost 6 bases, J lost 3 bases, and 9 bases lay in between. In germline, CDR1 is MNHNS, CDR2 SASEGT. The CDR3 DNA is TGTGCCAGCAGCCGGGACAACTACAATGAGCAGTTCTTC. Protein product: CASSRDNYNEQFF.

J is TRBJ2-1 and V is TRBV7-3; D perhaps matches TRBD2 (6 bases). Deletions cut 3 bases from V and 0 bases from J, with 6 bases between. CDR3 length equals 14 residues. CDR1 SGHTA and CDR2 FQGTGA come from the germline V gene. CDR3 sequence: CASSLGGSYNEQFF. The CDR3 nucleotides read TGTGCCAGCAGCTTGGGGGGCTCCTACAATGAGCAGTTCTTC.

This rearrangement joins TRBV6-5 to TRBJ1-2, with D unclear. Deletions cut 0 bases from V and 8 bases from J, with 10 bases between. CDR3 length: 13 amino acids. CDR1 and CDR2 (germline): MNHEY, SVGAGI. In nucleotides, the CDR3 is TGTGCCAGCAGTTACTCGGTTGGGTTCGGCTACACCTTC. Amino acids: CASSYSVGFGYTF.

Relative to its sample, this clonotype is medium-sized (0.01 to 0.1%). V and J are TRBV7-6 and TRBJ1-2; 7 positions match TRBD1. Losses at the gene ends were 3 bases for V and 4 bases for J; bases not matched to a gene: 2. This CDR3 contains 13 residues. Germline loops: CDR1 SGHVS, CDR2 FNYEAQ. Written as DNA, the CDR3 is TGTGCCAGCAGCTTTCCAGGGGGCTATGGCTACACCTTC. This sequence encodes CASSFPGGYGYTF.

V and J are TRBV7-2 and TRBJ2-5; D gene ambiguous. Trimming took 3 bases from V and 2 from J, leaving 16 bases between them. CDR1 is SGHTA and CDR2 is FQGNSA in the germline V gene. The CDR3 consists of 16 residues. The CDR3 nucleotides are TGTGCCAGCAGCTTTAACCACCCAAGGGTGCAAGAGACCCAGTACTTC. It translates to CASSFNHPRVQETQYF.

By sample share, this clonotype is medium-sized. The chain is built from TRBV20-1 and TRBJ1-1; D is unclear. CDR1 DFQATT and CDR2 SNEGSKA come from the germline V gene (reference sequence). The CDR3 is made up of 14 amino acids. The V gene lost 1 base and the J gene lost 9 bases, with 18 bases spanning the gap. CDR3 DNA: TGCAGTGCTAGAGTTATAAGGGTCCCTACTCAAGCTTTCTTT. Protein sequence: CSARVIRVPTQAFF.

The CDR3 reads CASSYGVSSYEQYF. As DNA, the CDR3 is TGTGCCAGCAGCTACGGGGTAAGCTCCTACGAGCAGTACTTC. This chain joins TRBV11-3 and TRBJ2-7; maybe TRBD2 (5 bases). CDR1 is SGHNT and CDR2 is YENEEA in the germline V gene. V lost 4 bases to trimming and J lost 0 bases, with 10 bases between them. This CDR3 is built from 14 residues.

The V call is TRBV20-1, the J call TRBJ1-5; D not certain. Germline CDR1 and CDR2: DFQATT and SNEGSKA (reference sequence). The V end lost 3 bases, the J end lost 0 bases, and 9 bases lay between the germline ends. CDR3 length: 14 amino acids. The CDR3 loop is CSASSRNSNQPQHF. CDR3 sequence (DNA): TGCAGTGCTAGTTCCAGAAATAGCAATCAGCCCCAGCATTTT.

The V gene is TRBV24-1, the J gene TRBJ2-7; D is possibly TRBD2 (6 bases). The CDR3 sequence is 13 residues long. V lost 1 base and J 5 bases, leaving 8 bases between the germline ends. Looked up from germline, CDR1 is KGHDR and CDR2 is SFDVKD. CDR3 nucleotides: TGTGCCACCAGTGATTTTTGGGGGGACGAGCAGTACTTC. Its protein is CATSDFWGDEQYF.

CDR3 protein: CASSRGVQETQYF. DNA for the CDR3: TGTGCCAGCAGTCGGGGGGTCCAAGAGACCCAGTACTTC. The rearrangement joins TRBV7-2 to TRBJ2-5, with 7 bases fitting TRBD2. J gave up 1 base and V 6 bases, and 2 bases lay outside the gene matches. The length of the CDR3 is 13 residues. The germline V gene encodes CDR1 SGHTA and CDR2 FQGNSA.

This clonotype was recorded a few times. V usage is TRBV20-1 and J usage is TRBJ2-1; 12 nucleotides agree with TRBD2. CDR1 DFQATT and CDR2 SNEGSKA come from the germline V gene (reference sequence). V shed 5 bases, J shed 8 bases, and the junction held 7 bases outside the gene matches. CDR3 size: 14 residues. In DNA form, the CDR3 reads TGCAGTGCTGCTAGCGGGGGGGCCTTGGATGAGCAGTTCTTC. The encoded protein is CSAASGGALDEQFF.